These 28 T cell receptor beta chains came from one sample sequenced in a study of persistence of HIV-infected CD4 T cells. These receptors are not linked to any known antigen. The immunoSEQ assay was version 4, run in survey mode. Profiled with immunoSEQ multiplex PCR; TCRdb holds only in-frame clones, not every one. The sample lists roughly 45,000 clones, more than 80% occurring once. Anti-CD3/anti-CD28 beads served as a nonspecific positive control stimulus. Responding CD4+ T cells were sorted by upregulation of both CD40 ligand and CD69. This specimen was CD4+ T cells sorted from PBMCs after roughly 18-hour stimulation, taken from a patient who received antiretroviral therapy. These receptors came from an adult man with HIV who was CMV-seropositive.

CDR3 protein: CASSLAALASNQPQHF. The CDR3 DNA follows: TGTGCCAGCAGTTTAGCGGCCCTAGCCAGCAATCAGCCCCAGCATTTT. V usage is TRBV28 and J usage is TRBJ1-5; D is uncertain. Between the trimmed V and J ends, which lost 2 bases and 1 base, there was a span of 12 bases. Germline CDR1 reads MDHEN; CDR2 reads SYDVKM. CDR3 length equals 16 residues.

The rearrangement joins TRBV28 to TRBJ2-2; 12 nucleotides align to TRBD1. The length of the CDR3 is 17 residues. Per germline, CDR1 MDHEN and CDR2 SYDVKM. V lost 4 bases to trimming and J lost 3 bases; unmatched junction nucleotides: 6. The CDR3 region has the DNA TGTGCCAGCAGTTCCCGCCGGGACAGGGGGCACACCGGGGAGCTGTTTTTT. Its protein product is CASSSRRDRGHTGELFF.

This chain uses TRBV6-1 with TRBJ1-2; D may be TRBD1 (5 bases). V lost 3 bases and J lost 2, with 7 bases in between. Germline loops: CDR1 MNHNS, CDR2 SASEGT. This CDR3 contains 13 residues. The CDR3 sequence: CASSERGNYGYTF. In DNA, the CDR3 is TGTGCCAGCAGTGAGAGGGGCAACTATGGCTACACCTTC.

This rearrangement joins TRBV19 to TRBJ1-5; D call uncertain. In germline, CDR1 is LNHDA, CDR2 SQIVND (reference sequence). Trimming shortened V by 2 bases and J by 6 bases, and 8 bases separated the two germline ends. This CDR3 region has 13 residues. The CDR3, as DNA: TGTGCCAGTAGTATAACCTTGGGTCAGCCCCAGCATTTT. It encodes CASSITLGQPQHF. The full variable domain, completed using reference TRBV19 and TRBJ1-5, is DGGITQSPKYLFRKEGQNVTLSCEQNLNHDAMYWYRQDPGQGLRLIYYSQIVNDFQKGDIAEGYSVSREKKESFPLTVTSAQKNPTAFYLCASSITLGQPQHFGDGTRLSIL.

The chain is built from TRBV5-5 and TRBJ1-3, with D perhaps matching TRBD1 (5 bases). This CDR3 has 15 residues. Between the trimmed V and J ends, which lost 0 bases and 3 bases, there was a span of 10 bases. Looked up from germline, CDR1 is SGHKS and CDR2 is YYEKEE (reference sequence). CDR3 DNA sequence: TGTGCCAGCAGCTTGGGGGGGACGTTTGGAAACACCATATATTTT. This codes for CASSLGGTFGNTIYF.

The chain joins TRBV5-1 to TRBJ1-1; D gene unclear. CDR1 and CDR2 from the germline V gene are SGHRS and YFSETQ. Deletions cut 0 bases from V and 3 bases from J, with 9 bases between. CDR3 length: 14 amino acids. In nucleotides, the CDR3 is TGCGCCAGCAGCTTGGACCCACCCGACACTGAAGCTTTCTTT. It specifies CASSLDPPDTEAFF. The variable domain in full, completed from reference TRBV5-1 and TRBJ1-1, reads KAGVTQTPRYLIKTRGQQVTLSCSPISGHRSVSWYQQTPGQGLQFLFEYFSETQRNKGNFPGRFSGRQFSNSRSEMNVSTLELGDSALYLCASSLDPPDTEAFFGQGTRLTVV.

J is TRBJ2-3 and V is TRBV7-9; TRBD2 aligns across 8 bases. This CDR3 is built from 15 residues. Germline CDR1 SEHNR, CDR2 FQNEAQ (reference sequence). V gave up 7 bases and J gave up 1 base; unmatched junction bases: 7. This chain's CDR3 is CASTGGGGRTDTQYF. CDR3 bases: TGTGCCAGCACCGGGGGGGGCGGTCGCACAGATACGCAGTATTTT. Full variable domain (rest looked up from reference TRBV7-9 and TRBJ2-3): DTGVSQNPRHKITKRGQNVTFRCDPISEHNRLYWYRQTLGQGPEFLTYFQNEAQLEKSRLLSDRFSAERPKGSFSTLEIQRTEQGDSAMYLCASTGGGGRTDTQYFGPGTRLTVL.

This clone turned up a few times. The V call is TRBV5-1, the J call TRBJ1-2, with TRBD1 identical over 7 bases. This CDR3 spans 14 amino acids. Germline trimming cut 1 base from V and 8 bases from J; bases unmatched to any gene: 8. Germline V gives CDR1 SGHRS, CDR2 YFSETQ. The CDR3 nucleotides are TGCGCCAGCAGCTTGTCCGGGACAGAGCACGGCTACACCTTC. Translation gives CASSLSGTEHGYTF.

Comments on this clone: The sample has other DNA sequences that encode this CDR3 too. This sequence joins TRBV7-3 and TRBJ1-1; D unclear. The V gene lost 2 bases and the J gene lost 1 base, with 8 bases spanning the gap. The germline V gene has CDR1 SGHTA and CDR2 FQGTGA. The CDR3 length is 14 residues. The CDR3 DNA sequence: TGTGCCAGCAGCTTAGGAGGAGGGAACACTGAAGCTTTCTTT. Encoded protein: CASSLGGGNTEAFF.

The chain recombines TRBV28 with TRBJ2-7, with D uncertain. V was pared by 5 bases and J by 5 bases, with 19 bases between. Germline loops: CDR1 MDHEN, CDR2 SYDVKM. The CDR3 totals 15 residues. CDR3 residues: CASSQAGPIKNEQYF. CDR3 DNA sequence: TGTGCCAGCAGTCAAGCCGGGCCTATTAAGAACGAGCAGTACTTC.

The V call is TRBV5-6, the J call TRBJ2-1, with 8 nucleotides matching TRBD2. CDR3 length: 16 amino acids. In germline, CDR1 is SGHDT, CDR2 YYEEEE. J was trimmed by 7 bases and V by 2 bases; bases with no gene match: 11. CDR3 DNA sequence: TGTGCCAGCAGCTTCTACACGGGGGGGCCAGAGAATGAGCAGTTCTTC. This translates into CASSFYTGGPENEQFF.

The rearrangement joins TRBV9 to TRBJ2-1; D is unresolved. Germline values: CDR1 SGDLS, CDR2 YYNGEE. V dropped 0 bases and J dropped 15 bases, with 19 bases sitting between them. The CDR3 covers 14 residues. This CDR3 reads CASSVGGEGSVRFF. The CDR3 DNA reads as TGTGCCAGCAGCGTAGGGGGTGAAGGATCTGTCCGGTTCTTC.

This chain's CDR3 is CASSLRQGSEAFF. Written as DNA, the CDR3 is TGCGCCAGCAGCTTGAGACAGGGCTCTGAAGCTTTCTTT. J is TRBJ1-1 and V is TRBV5-1, with TRBD1 identical over 7 bases. J gave up 6 bases and V 1 base, and 3 bases lay outside the gene matches. CDR1 SGHRS and CDR2 YFSETQ come from the germline V gene. The CDR3 has 13 amino acids.

The chain is built from TRBV18 and TRBJ2-7; D not resolved. The CDR3 extends over 12 amino acids. Germline loops: CDR1 KGHSH, CDR2 LQKENI. V was shortened by 5 bases and J by 2 bases, with 7 bases between the two germline ends. In nucleotides, the CDR3 is TGTGCCAGCTCAACTTCTCCCTACGAGCAGTACTTC. This encodes CASSTSPYEQYF.

The chain joins TRBV19 to TRBJ2-5; TRBD2 is a possible D gene (6 bases). This CDR3 has 13 residues. Per the germline V gene, CDR1 is LNHDA and CDR2 is SQIVND (reference sequence). V was trimmed by 5 bases and J by 6 bases, leaving 13 bases between them. This CDR3 reads CASSEGLKKTQYF. The CDR3, as DNA: TGTGCCAGTAGTGAGGGACTGAAAAAGACCCAGTACTTC. The whole variable domain, filled in from reference TRBV19 and TRBJ2-5, reads DGGITQSPKYLFRKEGQNVTLSCEQNLNHDAMYWYRQDPGQGLRLIYYSQIVNDFQKGDIAEGYSVSREKKESFPLTVTSAQKNPTAFYLCASSEGLKKTQYFGPGTRLLVL.

V is TRBV28 and J is TRBJ1-3, with D maybe TRBD1 (6 bases). From germline, CDR1 is MDHEN and CDR2 SYDVKM. The CDR3 length is 15 residues. Trimming cost V 5 bases and J 4 bases, with 15 bases left between them. The chain's CDR3 is CASSPMDRRGNTIYF. Written as DNA, the CDR3 is TGTGCCAGCAGTCCCATGGACAGACGGGGAAACACCATATATTTT.

V is TRBV5-1 and J is TRBJ2-5; TRBD2 aligns across 11 bases. CDR3 size: 15 residues. Germline-derived CDR1 and CDR2 are SGHRS and YFSETQ. V lost 2 bases to trimming and J lost 4 bases; unmatched junction nucleotides: 4. CDR3 in DNA: TGCGCCAGCAGCTTAGGACTAGCGGGCGGAGAGACCCAGTACTTC. This codes for CASSLGLAGGETQYF.

V is TRBV2 and J is TRBJ2-3; D is undetermined. The germline V and J ends were trimmed by 2 bases and 6 bases, with 6 bases remaining between them. This CDR3 region has 12 residues. Germline V lookup: CDR1 SNHLY, CDR2 FYNNEI. CDR3 protein: CASSEIRDTQYF. The CDR3 region has the DNA TGTGCCAGCAGTGAAATCAGGGATACGCAGTATTTT.

This rearrangement joins TRBV6-5 to TRBJ2-7; TRBD1 is a possible D gene (5 bases). CDR3 length: 14 amino acids. The germline CDR1 and CDR2 sequences are MNHEY and SVGAGI. Trimming removed 0 bases at V and 2 bases at J, with 8 bases between. CDR3 nucleotide sequence: TGTGCCAGCAGTTACTCGGACACCGCCTACGAGCAGTACTTC. Protein product: CASSYSDTAYEQYF.

The chain joins TRBV27 to TRBJ2-7, with a weak D call TRBD2 (7 bases). There are 14 residues in the CDR3. The germline V gene has CDR1 MNHEY and CDR2 SMNVEV (reference sequence). V lost 5 bases and J lost 3, with 14 bases in between. This chain's CDR3 is CASSPTGRDYEQYF. CDR3 nucleotide sequence: TGTGCCAGCAGTCCAACAGGGAGGGACTACGAGCAGTACTTC.

Only one count was recorded for this clone. The V call is TRBV6-5, the J call TRBJ2-1; 8 bases fit TRBD2. From germline, CDR1 is MNHEY and CDR2 SVGAGI. The V segment lost 0 bases and the J segment 12 bases; nucleotides outside the gene matches: 4. The CDR3 has 13 amino acids. This CDR3 reads CASSYSSGVVQFF. The DNA of the CDR3 is TGTGCCAGCAGTTACTCTAGCGGGGTGGTGCAGTTCTTC.

CDR3 coding DNA: TGTGCCAGCAGGAGGACTAGCGGGGCGCCCGAGCAGTACTTC. It encodes CASRRTSGAPEQYF. This chain links TRBV27 with TRBJ2-7, with TRBD2 identical over 12 bases. J gave up 6 bases and V 6 bases, and 6 bases lay outside the gene matches. The CDR3 loop spans 14 amino acids. Germline loops: CDR1 MNHEY, CDR2 SMNVEV (reference sequence).

The chain uses TRBV12-5 and TRBJ2-1; 15 positions match TRBD2. This CDR3 has 18 residues. Germline assignment: CDR1 LGHNT and CDR2 FRNRAP. Trimming at V came to 6 bases and at J to 0 bases, leaving 6 bases not matched to a gene. The CDR3 loop reads CASGAGLAGGSSYNEQFF. The DNA of the CDR3 is TGTGCTAGTGGCGCGGGACTAGCGGGGGGTAGCTCCTACAATGAGCAGTTCTTC. The full variable domain, its missing parts supplied by reference TRBV12-5 and TRBJ2-1, is DARVTQTPRHKVTEMGQEVTMRCQPILGHNTVFWYRQTMMQGLELLAYFRNRAPLDDSGMPKDRFSAEMPDATLATLKIQPSEPRDSAVYFCASGAGLAGGSSYNEQFFGPGTRLTVL.

The chain combines TRBV10-3 with TRBJ1-2, with a tentative D call TRBD1 (6 bases). The V and J ends lost 6 bases and 4 bases respectively, with 12 bases between them. CDR3 length: 13 residues. CDR1 and CDR2 (germline): ENHRY, SYGVKD. The CDR3 DNA sequence: TGTGCCATCAGCTCGACAGGCGGCTATGGCTACACCTTC. This gives the protein CAISSTGGYGYTF.

This sequence joins TRBV6-5 and TRBJ1-6; D is undetermined. Germline loops: CDR1 MNHEY, CDR2 SVGAGI. CDR3 length: 15 amino acids. Trimming stripped 5 bases from V and 6 bases from J, with 14 bases between. The CDR3 DNA follows: TGTGCCAGCAGTCAGTCGCGTCCCCCTAATTCACCCCTCCACTTT. Encoded protein: CASSQSRPPNSPLHF.

V usage is TRBV27 and J usage is TRBJ1-2, with no clear D. The V end was cut by 5 bases, the J end by 4 bases, with 17 bases between. This CDR3 has 15 amino acids. Germline V CDR1 and CDR2: MNHEY, SMNVEV (reference sequence). CDR3 sequence: CASSPTWKGLYGYTF. The CDR3 coding sequence is TGTGCCAGCAGTCCCACTTGGAAGGGTCTCTATGGCTACACCTTC.

This chain connects TRBV18 to TRBJ1-2, with D tentatively TRBD1 (5 bases). There are 14 residues in the CDR3. Trimming removed 6 bases at V and 3 bases at J, with 14 bases between. CDR1 and CDR2 from the germline V gene are KGHSH and LQKENI. The chain's CDR3 is CASSPGRAYYGYTF. The CDR3 nucleotides are TGTGCCAGCTCCCCGGGCAGGGCCTACTATGGCTACACCTTC. The entire variable domain, with the rest obtained from reference TRBV18 and TRBJ1-2, is as follows: NAGVMQNPRHLVRRRGQEARLRCSPMKGHSHVYWYRQLPEEGLKFMVYLQKENIIDESGMPKERFSAEFPKEGPSILRIQQVVRGDSAAYFCASSPGRAYYGYTFGSGTRLTVV.

This chain links TRBV29-1 with TRBJ1-5; D is undetermined. V was trimmed by 6 bases and J by 0 bases, leaving 9 bases between them. This CDR3 region has 13 residues. Germline V gene lookup returns CDR1 SQVTM and CDR2 ANQGSEA. The CDR3 protein is CSVASYSNQPQHF. CDR3 nucleotides: TGCAGCGTCGCCTCATATAGCAATCAGCCCCAGCATTTT.